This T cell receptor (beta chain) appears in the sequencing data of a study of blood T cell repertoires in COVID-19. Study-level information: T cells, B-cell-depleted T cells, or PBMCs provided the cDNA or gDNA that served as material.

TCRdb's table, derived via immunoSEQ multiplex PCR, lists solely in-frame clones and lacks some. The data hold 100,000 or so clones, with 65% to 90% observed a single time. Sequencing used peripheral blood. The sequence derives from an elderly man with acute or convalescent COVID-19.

As DNA, the CDR3 is TGTGCCAGCAGCTCCGTTAGCAGGGACTATGGCTACACCTTC. Amino acid sequence: CASSSVSRDYGYTF. This sequence joins TRBV5-8 and TRBJ1-2; tentative D call: TRBD1 (5 bases). Trimming pared 3 bases from V and 3 bases from J, leaving 12 bases between. Per the germline V gene, CDR1 is SGHTS and CDR2 is YDEGEE. The CDR3 sequence is 14 residues long.